Each of the 20 T cell receptor beta chains below was sequenced from the same sample in a study of T cell changes during pregnancy in multiple sclerosis. This table comes from immunoSEQ multiplex PCR, and its TCRdb copy is limited to in-frame clones, with some not included. In the table there are 40,000 to 60,000 clones, 85% to 95% of which are singletons. The material was CD4+ T cells from peripheral blood mononuclear cells, obtained in the third trimester of pregnancy. These receptors were taken from a female donor with multiple sclerosis, enrolled in a pregnancy study.

The rearrangement joins TRBV5-6 to TRBJ2-5, with 15 bases lining up with TRBD2. J lost 1 base, V lost 6 bases, and 7 bases had no gene match. This CDR3 comprises 17 residues. CDR1 is SGHDT, CDR2 YYEEEE, per germline. CDR3 bases: TGTGCCAGCAACACACGGACTAGCGGGGGGGCCCAAGAGACCCAGTACTTC. This translates into CASNTRTSGGAQETQYF.

The rearrangement joins TRBV5-6 to TRBJ2-5, with D unclear. This CDR3 contains 12 residues. Per germline, CDR1 SGHDT and CDR2 YYEEEE. V was pared by 3 bases and J by 5 bases, with 8 bases between. In DNA form, the CDR3 reads TGTGCCAGCAGCTCCCTACAGGAGACCCAGTACTTC. Translating gives CASSSLQETQYF.

The chain joins TRBV7-3 to TRBJ2-5; D is possibly TRBD2 (6 bases). V was clipped by 0 bases and J by 8 bases, with 7 bases between them. The germline V gene has CDR1 SGHTA and CDR2 FQGTGA. There are 12 residues in the CDR3. The CDR3 DNA sequence: TGTGCCAGCAGCTTAACGGGGGGAACCCAGTACTTC. It is translated as CASSLTGGTQYF.

Only one count was recorded for this clone. The chain couples TRBV27 to TRBJ1-3; TRBD1 matches at 7 bases. The length of the CDR3 is 19 residues. J gave up 0 bases and V 4 bases, and 15 bases lay outside the gene matches. CDR1 and CDR2 from the germline V gene are MNHEY and SMNVEV (reference sequence). CDR3 nucleotide sequence: TGTGCCAGCAGTTATATCTCGACAGGGCCGGGTTTCTCTGGAAACACCATATATTTT. Its translation is CASSYISTGPGFSGNTIYF.

V usage is TRBV19 and J usage is TRBJ1-4; TRBD1 matches at 9 bases. The CDR3 contains 12 residues. The V and J ends lost 5 bases and 10 bases, in that order; junction bases with no gene match: 2. CDR1 LNHDA and CDR2 SQIVND come from the germline V gene (reference sequence). The CDR3 reads CASSPQGAKLFF. Here the CDR3 DNA reads TGTGCCAGTAGTCCACAGGGGGCAAAACTGTTTTTT.

The chain has TRBV2 and TRBJ1-1; D call uncertain. This CDR3 has 14 residues. The germline V gene encodes CDR1 SNHLY and CDR2 FYNNEI. V was pared by 6 bases and J by 1 base, with 12 bases between. The CDR3 here is CASRAAQTNTEAFF. In DNA, the CDR3 is TGTGCCAGCAGGGCAGCGCAGACGAACACTGAAGCTTTCTTT.

V and J are TRBV5-6 and TRBJ2-5, with D unresolved. The CDR3 covers 16 residues. The germline V gene encodes CDR1 SGHDT and CDR2 YYEEEE. Trimming took off 3 bases at V and 5 bases at J, with 20 bases between the two ends. CDR3 DNA sequence: TGTGCCAGCAGCTCTCCTGCCGAATTAATCCAGGAGACCCAGTACTTC. Translating it yields CASSSPAELIQETQYF.

J is TRBJ2-3 and V is TRBV10-3, with TRBD1 matching over 8 bases. The length of the CDR3 is 16 residues. The ends lost 3 bases at V and 2 bases at J; junction bases unmatched: 7. CDR1 is ENHRY, CDR2 SYGVKD, per germline. The CDR3: CAISDPGQDLTDTQYF. The CDR3 DNA follows: TGTGCCATCAGTGACCCGGGACAGGATCTCACAGATACGCAGTATTTT.

The chain links TRBV18 to TRBJ1-2; 8 nucleotides agree with TRBD1. The CDR3 runs to 15 residues. Germline V gene sequence: CDR1 KGHSH, CDR2 LQKENI. The ends lost 3 bases at V and 4 bases at J; junction bases unmatched: 7. CDR3 protein: CASSPRQGLGYGYTF. CDR3 nucleotides: TGTGCCAGCTCACCTCGACAGGGGCTCGGCTATGGCTACACCTTC.

The V and J genes are TRBV19 and TRBJ1-6; maybe TRBD1 (6 bases). In germline, CDR1 is LNHDA, CDR2 SQIVND (reference sequence). V was pared by 6 bases and J by 7 bases, with 19 bases between. The CDR3 runs to 16 residues. The CDR3 region is CASSTWTAPKNSPLHF. The CDR3 bases are TGTGCCAGTAGCACCTGGACAGCGCCAAAGAATTCACCCCTCCACTTT.

The chain joins TRBV7-8 to TRBJ2-3, with TRBD2 matching 10 bases. The CDR3 is 18 residues long. V dropped 2 bases and J dropped 0; count of bases not matched to a gene: 8. Germline loops: CDR1 SGHVS, CDR2 FQNEAQ. The CDR3 coding sequence is TGTGCCAGCAGCTTACGCCGCGGGACTAGCGCGAGCACAGATACGCAGTATTTT. As protein: CASSLRRGTSASTDTQYF.

The J gene is TRBJ2-2, the V gene TRBV19; perhaps TRBD1 as D (6 bases). V was trimmed by 7 bases and J by 5 bases, leaving 17 bases between them. CDR3 length equals 15 residues. Germline V gene lookup returns CDR1 LNHDA and CDR2 SQIVND (reference sequence). In DNA, the CDR3 is TGTGCCAGTAAAGAATCGGACAGAGGGACCGGGGAGCTGTTTTTT. Translated, it gives CASKESDRGTGELFF.

The chain couples TRBV18 to TRBJ2-3, with D tentatively TRBD1 (6 bases). This CDR3 region has 15 residues. V lost 2 bases and J 2 bases, leaving 11 bases between the germline ends. Germline V gives CDR1 KGHSH, CDR2 LQKENI. The CDR3 protein is CASSPYTGPTDTQYF. CDR3 DNA sequence: TGTGCCAGCTCACCATACACAGGGCCCACAGATACGCAGTATTTT. The full variable domain, with the rest looked up from reference TRBV18 and TRBJ2-3, is NAGVMQNPRHLVRRRGQEARLRCSPMKGHSHVYWYRQLPEEGLKFMVYLQKENIIDESGMPKERFSAEFPKEGPSILRIQQVVRGDSAAYFCASSPYTGPTDTQYFGPGTRLTVL.

The gene calls are TRBV5-3 and TRBJ1-5, with 9 bases that match TRBD1. TRBV5-3 is an ORF; its function is uncertain. Germline trimming cut 4 bases from V and 4 bases from J; bases unmatched to any gene: 9. This CDR3 region has 16 residues. The CDR3 here is CARSAARTGENQPQHF. DNA of the CDR3: TGTGCCAGAAGCGCGGCCCGGACAGGGGAGAATCAGCCCCAGCATTTT.

The rearrangement links TRBV2 to TRBJ1-1, with TRBD1 matching over 7 bases. V gave up 6 bases and J gave up 0 bases; unmatched junction bases: 7. This CDR3 has 15 residues. Germline CDR1 reads SNHLY; CDR2 reads FYNNEI. The CDR3 is CASRPGQPMNTEAFF. CDR3 DNA sequence: TGTGCCAGCAGACCGGGACAGCCGATGAACACTGAAGCTTTCTTT.

The chain carries TRBV6-6 and TRBJ1-5; 10 bases are a match to TRBD1. The V gene end was trimmed by 2 bases and the J gene end by 7 bases; junction bases not matched to a gene: 8. This CDR3 is built from 16 residues. Germline V gene sequence: CDR1 MNHNY, CDR2 SVGAGI (reference sequence). The CDR3 sequence: CASSYVRQGAGQPQHF. CDR3 DNA: TGTGCCAGCAGTTACGTGAGACAGGGGGCAGGGCAGCCCCAGCATTTT.

The rearrangement links TRBV4-3 to TRBJ1-2; possible D gene TRBD1, 5 bases. CDR3 length equals 14 residues. Per germline, CDR1 LGHNA and CDR2 YSLEER. The ends were cut back, 0 bases at V and 5 bases at J, with 10 bases in the middle. The CDR3 sequence is CASSQDGRGYGYTF. The DNA for the CDR3 is TGCGCCAGCAGCCAAGATGGGAGGGGTTATGGCTACACCTTC.

The chain has TRBV5-1 and TRBJ2-3; 10 nucleotides match TRBD2. The germline CDR1 and CDR2 sequences are SGHRS and YFSETQ. The CDR3 runs to 17 residues. Trimming removed 0 bases from V and 2 bases from J; junction bases left unmatched: 6. CDR3 bases: TGCGCCAGCAGCTTGGTTGTAGCGGGGGGCATCACAGATACGCAGTATTTT. Protein sequence: CASSLVVAGGITDTQYF.

This chain links TRBV7-3 with TRBJ2-7, with D tentatively TRBD1 (5 bases). V lost 5 bases to trimming and J lost 3 bases, with 17 bases between them. This CDR3 is 15 amino acids long. Germline V gives CDR1 SGHTA, CDR2 FQGTGA. CDR3 nucleotides: TGTGCCAGCAGCCCGACTGGGGCGGCGGTCTACGAGCAGTACTTC. It codes for CASSPTGAAVYEQYF.

The chain is built from TRBV28 and TRBJ2-7; tentative D call: TRBD2 (6 bases). The CDR3 contains 17 residues. Deletions cut 4 bases from V and 5 bases from J, with 24 bases between. Germline CDR1 and CDR2: MDHEN and SYDVKM. The CDR3 sequence: CASSSPLSLAAGDEQYF. CDR3 sequence (DNA): TGTGCCAGCAGTTCCCCTCTATCACTAGCCGCTGGGGACGAGCAGTACTTC.